This T cell receptor beta chain stems from a study of CD8 T cells in Susac syndrome. CDR1 is SQVTM and CDR2 is ANQGSEA in the germline V gene. The CDR3 covers 14 residues. V gave up 3 bases and J gave up 9 bases; unmatched junction bases: 10. CD8+ and CD4+ T cells from blood underwent TCR beta sequencing, which was carried out in a high-throughput format. Reverse transcription of about 0.45 to 1 ug RNA was performed with random hexamers. TCRdb analysed the immunoSEQ multiplex PCR reads with MiXCR anew, one entry per CDR3 protein. The sample lists 180,000 or so distinct CDR3 sequences, roughly 96% seen once, with 0.095% to 0.12% in the top ten.

The sequence came from a human donor in good health. Sequenced sample: CD4+ T cells from PBMCs. The chain combines TRBV29-1 with TRBJ2-1, with 8 bases matching TRBD2. The DNA for the CDR3 is TGCAGCGTTGAGGCCAGCGGGAGCGGACGTGAGCAGTTCTTC. Translated: CSVEASGSGREQFF.